What follows describes a single TCR beta chain. Its antigen is unknown. One end of the junction fails to match germline, which may point to a read error. Whole blood was collected in K2EDTA tubes by collaborating institutions according to the institutions' own protocols. Collaborator samples were shipped for TCRbeta analysis as frozen whole blood, isolated PBMCs, or DNA extracted from either sample type. The data originate from a study of blood T cell repertoires in COVID-19 (TCRdb year 2020). Context from the whole study: The collaborator samples originated in the United States, Italy and Spain and spanned the acute and convalescent phases of COVID-19. The material from the prospective study consisted of cDNA or gDNA derived from T cells, B-cell-depleted T cells, or PBMCs. Subjects who had been exposed to COVID-19, were actively infected with it, or had recovered from it provided the deeply sampled blood TCRbeta repertoires that made up the dataset. A freely available public database, intended as a resource for researchers studying the immune response to SARS-CoV-2, is where the repertoires were released. Samples were obtained from the ongoing ImmuneRACE study (first 160 participants) and from 950 to 1,500 subjects provided by 6 global collaborators. Sample metadata almost always included a de-identified subject ID, COVID-19 status, age in years and sex. Where HLA class I and class II types were available, the types were taken from metadata supplied by the sample provider, not from assay-based typing. The investigation overall reported the following: How much clinical and demographic metadata was included differed by source and by participant, and the metadata was provided uncurated.

The immunoSEQ Assay, a bias-controlled multiplex PCR, was used to amplify TCRbeta CDR3 regions from genomic DNA. Per the authors' processing: The number of nucleated cells in each sample was estimated from the amplification of reference gene primers within the assay. To quantify the absolute abundance of each unique TCRbeta CDR3 rearrangement, sequence reads were collapsed and filtered. For each sample, productive Simpson clonality was calculated by taking the square root of Simpson's diversity index across productive rearrangements. The table comes from immuneACCESS by way of TCRdb, which keeps in-frame sequences with V and J called. Part of the clones is missing from these tables; in studies checked, under half for an unresolved V gene and the rest for unknown reasons. V, J and clone size are taken as reported in that table, and D and trimming were inferred from the DNA itself. This sample gives approximately 250,000 clones in total; approximately 90% of them show up just once. Of the sample, around 3.6% falls within the top ten clones.

Inclusive of the bounding cysteine and phenylalanine, the CDR3 is 14 residues long. The CDR3 DNA has 42 bases and is translated from base 1. The germline V gene sets CDR1 to MDHEN and CDR2 to SYDVKM. Sequenced sample: peripheral blood. The rearranged segments are TRBV28 and TRBJ1-1; 12 junctional bases match TRBD1. This receptor was obtained from a man younger than 35 with active or convalescent COVID-19. CDR3 loop: CASTATGTGGLLKF. The DNA reads TGTGCCAGCACCGCTACCGGGACAGGGGGCCTCTTAAAGTTT.